The T cell receptor (beta chain) described here comes from a study of T cells in Graves' hyperthyroidism and ophthalmopathy. Study-wide findings and caveats: In the analysis, a 13 V-J model separated ophthalmopathy from stable hyperthyroidism.

This clonotype came up many times. Antigen unknown. There were TCR beta CDR3 regions amplified from RNA transcripts. Carried out on the TCR CDR3, a first-round RT-PCR used the HTBI primer set. TCRdb ran MiXCR on the multiplex PCR reads and lists one entry per CDR3 protein. The table has about 290,000 distinct CDR3 sequences, roughly an eighth seen once; the top ten hold approximately 7.9%. Material: blood. The sequence derives from a woman aged 40 to 50 with Graves' hyperthyroidism.

CDR3 in DNA: TGTGCCAGCAGTCGTCTAGTGGCAGATACGCAGTATTTT. Translated: CASSRLVADTQYF. The V gene is TRBV2, the J gene TRBJ2-3; no clear D. V gave up 5 bases and J gave up 4 bases, with 10 bases separating them. This CDR3 spans 13 amino acids. CDR1 is SNHLY, CDR2 FYNNEI, per germline.